This T cell receptor beta chain is drawn from a study of T-cell memory formation after mild COVID-19. Across the study: The study found TCR clusters largely donor specific. The study's findings and limits: CD4+ contracting clones were found mainly in CM and EM, and CD8+ ones in EMRA.

As for this clonotype: As yet, its antigen is unknown.

5'RACE primed from the constant segment yielded TCR alpha and TCR beta cDNA libraries bearing sample barcodes and UMIs. TCRdb analysed the 5' RACE reads with MiXCR anew, one entry per CDR3 protein. The table includes tens of thousands of distinct CDR3 sequences, around 30% detected once. CDR3 size: 16 residues. This sequence joins TRBV21-1 and TRBJ2-7; TRBD1 reflects the table's D call only, with no check against the DNA. TRBV21-1 is a listed pseudogene. The sequenced sample was PBMCs or a T cell subset sorted from them (not recorded which). The TCR originated in a man aged 18 to 29 who had mild COVID-19 (a few samples of this study predate the infection). Cell type and time point are not known. The CDR3 sequence: CASPGMLVQGCGEQYV. DNA of the CDR3: TGTGCCAGCCCGGGAATGTTGGTGCAAGGGTGTGGCGAGCAGTACGTC.